This record concerns one T cell receptor beta chain sequence. Its specificity is unknown. This sample was taken from a study of cytomegalovirus exposure and HLA in healthy donors. Study context: Roughly 85 million unique TCRs from HLA-typed donors were held in an early release of data. Study-wide points: TCR beta chains numbering 150 to 200 were designated cytomegalovirus-associated. Common viral pathogens (according to a later analysis) appeared linked to several of the most significant clusters.

The PCR employed 60 Vbeta primers together with 13 Jbeta primers. TCRdb's copy holds only in-frame clones and misses some; the assay was immunoSEQ multiplex PCR. The table lists about 52,000 clones, with over 9% in the top ten. Donors sampled were nominally healthy, though unrecorded immune exposures were likely. This clonotype originated in a woman in her fifties or sixties in good health and CMV-seropositive. Material: PBMCs.

The CDR3 DNA is TGTGCCAGCAGCCAAGGGGGAACCAAAAACATTCAGTACTTC. Translating gives CASSQGGTKNIQYF. This sequence joins TRBV11-3 and TRBJ2-4; tentatively, D is TRBD1 (6 bases). Trimming took off 5 bases at V and 2 bases at J, with 10 bases between the two ends. Germline V gene sequence: CDR1 SGHNT, CDR2 YENEEA. The length of the CDR3 is 14 residues. Combining the CDR3 with reference TRBV11-3 and TRBJ2-4 gives the whole variable domain EAGVVQSPRYKIIEKKQPVAFWCNPISGHNTLYWYLQNLGQGPELLIRYENEEAVDDSQLPKDRFSAERLKGVDSTLKIQPAELGDSAVYLCASSQGGTKNIQYFGAGTRLSVL.